This TCR beta chain came from a study of chemoradiotherapy in HPV16-positive cancers. Study-wide background: Candidate HPV-specific T-cell clones and common TCR motifs came from functional assays in a couple of HPV16-positive patients.

Using immunoSEQ multiplex PCR, the repertoire was profiled, and TCRdb retains in-frame clones only, with some absent. The repertoire holds 5,600 or so clones, 76% seen once, with 29% in the top ten. This CDR3 has 14 residues. Germline CDR1 and CDR2: LNHNV and YYDKDF (reference sequence). V was clipped by 5 bases and J by 8 bases, with 13 bases between them. To note about this clone: What it recognizes is unknown.

General study results and limits: During treatment, candidate HPV-specific clones and E7-related motifs expanded in tumor. Only a couple of HPV16-positive patients supplied the functional HPV-specificity definition.

Repertoires were sampled repeatedly during chemoradiotherapy. The chain links TRBV15 to TRBJ1-6, with D hard to call. This receptor was identified in a human donor with HPV-associated anogenital cancer. Sampling was conducted from a patient who underwent chemoradiotherapy. This CDR3 is CATSVRVGDSPLHF. CDR3 DNA sequence: TGTGCCACCAGCGTGAGAGTAGGTGATTCACCCCTCCACTTT. Combining the CDR3 with reference TRBV15 and TRBJ1-6 gives the whole variable domain DAMVIQNPRYQVTQFGKPVTLSCSQTLNHNVMYWYQQKSSQAPKLLFHYYDKDFNNEADTPDNFQSRRPNTSFCFLDIRSPGLGDTAMYLCATSVRVGDSPLHFGNGTRLTVT.